Following are 16 T cell receptor beta chains from one sample sequenced in a study of cytotoxic CD8 clonotypes in ibrutinib-treated CLL. Profiled with immunoSEQ multiplex PCR; TCRdb holds only in-frame clones, not every one. The table lists about 74,000 clones, around 81% of them singletons. Here the sequenced sample was PBMCs, taken at disease progression, from a patient treated with ibrutinib. The receptors originated from a human donor with chronic lymphocytic leukemia.

The sample holds one count of this clone. V gene TRBV6-1 combines with J gene TRBJ1-2; D is possibly TRBD1 (6 bases). V gave up 7 bases and J gave up 7 bases, with 10 bases separating them. The CDR3 is 11 amino acids. Germline V gene sequence: CDR1 MNHNS, CDR2 SASEGT. CDR3 coding DNA: TGTGCCAGCATCTGGGGGCCTGGCTACACCTTC. This sequence encodes CASIWGPGYTF.

Concerning this clone: One end of the junction varies from germline; a read error may be responsible. This chain links TRBV7-9 with TRBJ1-4; unclear D gene. This CDR3 has 12 residues. Germline V gives CDR1 SEHNR, CDR2 FQNEAQ (reference sequence). The DNA of the CDR3 is TGTGCCATCAGCGCCTTAGGTGAAAAACTGTTTTTT. This sequence encodes CAISALGEKLFF.

The chain recombines TRBV7-2 with TRBJ2-1, with 10 nucleotides matching TRBD2. CDR1 is SGHTA, CDR2 FQGNSA, per germline. The CDR3 covers 16 residues. With V trimmed by 3 bases and J by 8 bases, 10 bases remained unmatched. CDR3 sequence (DNA): TGTGCCAGCAGCTTCTCAGCGGGAGGGCCCGGGTATGAGCAGTTCTTC. It is translated as CASSFSAGGPGYEQFF.

The rearrangement links TRBV30 to TRBJ1-5; D ambiguous. The CDR3 totals 14 residues. The V gene's germline CDR1 is GTSNPN and CDR2 SVGIG (reference sequence). V was cut by 0 bases and J by 1 base, with 7 bases left in between. The CDR3 here is CAWSVLASNQPQHF. The CDR3 DNA follows: TGTGCCTGGAGTGTACTTGCCAGCAATCAGCCCCAGCATTTT.

V usage is TRBV11-2 and J usage is TRBJ1-6; D might be TRBD1 (6 bases). Deletions cut 5 bases from V and 9 bases from J, with 20 bases between. The CDR3 loop spans 16 amino acids. The V gene's germline CDR1 is SGHAT and CDR2 FQNNGV. CDR3 in amino acids: CASSPKASGALSPLHF. The CDR3 DNA sequence: TGTGCCAGCAGCCCAAAAGCTTCAGGGGCACTTTCACCCCTCCACTTT.

The J gene is TRBJ2-3, the V gene TRBV27; 7 bases map to TRBD2. The CDR3 loop spans 15 amino acids. The germline V gene encodes CDR1 MNHEY and CDR2 SMNVEV (reference sequence). Trimming at V came to 5 bases and at J to 4 bases, leaving 9 bases not matched to a gene. CDR3 DNA sequence: TGTGCCAGCAGTCCATGGACTAGTCTGGCAGATACGCAGTATTTT. Translation gives CASSPWTSLADTQYF.

V and J are TRBV10-3 and TRBJ2-5, with 9 positions matching TRBD1. With V trimmed by 2 bases and J by 2 bases, 3 bases remained unmatched. Germline V gene lookup returns CDR1 ENHRY and CDR2 SYGVKD. CDR3 length: 15 amino acids. The CDR3 loop is CAISEGTGKQETQYF. The CDR3 bases are TGTGCCATCAGTGAGGGGACAGGGAAGCAAGAGACCCAGTACTTC.

This clone was detected only a few times. The J gene is TRBJ1-5, the V gene TRBV7-8; D may be TRBD1 (6 bases). Per germline, CDR1 SGHVS and CDR2 FQNEAQ. Deletions cut 2 bases from V and 4 bases from J, with 24 bases between. The CDR3 is 19 residues long. The CDR3: CASSLNPVAGHGLNQPQHF. In DNA form, the CDR3 reads TGTGCCAGCAGCTTAAACCCCGTCGCGGGACATGGCCTGAATCAGCCCCAGCATTTT.

The genes are TRBV15 and TRBJ2-7; TRBD2 agrees at 7 bases. V shed 0 bases, J shed 6 bases, and the junction held 5 bases outside the gene matches. The CDR3 consists of 14 residues. Germline V lookup: CDR1 LNHNV, CDR2 YYDKDF (reference sequence). The DNA for the CDR3 is TGTGCCACCAGCAGAGACGGCGGGAGCCGCGAGCAGTACTTC. Protein sequence: CATSRDGGSREQYF.

The rearrangement links TRBV5-5 to TRBJ1-1; possibly TRBD1 for D (5 bases). Germline CDR1 is SGHKS and CDR2 is YYEKEE (reference sequence). V lost 0 bases, J lost 5 bases, and 14 bases lay in between. This CDR3 has 15 amino acids. CDR3 region: CASSLVGGRGTEAFF. The DNA of the CDR3 is TGTGCCAGCAGCTTGGTTGGGGGTAGGGGTACTGAAGCTTTCTTT. Based on the CDR3 plus reference TRBV5-5 and TRBJ1-1, the full variable domain is DAGVTQSPTHLIKTRGQQVTLRCSPISGHKSVSWYQQVLGQGPQFIFQYYEKEERGRGNFPDRFSARQFPNYSSELNVNALLLGDSALYLCASSLVGGRGTEAFFGQGTRLTVV.

The CDR3: CASSRDSSGANVLTF. CDR3 in DNA: TGTGCCAGCAGTCGCGACAGCTCTGGGGCCAACGTCCTGACTTTC. The V and J genes are TRBV11-2 and TRBJ2-6; D perhaps matches TRBD1 (5 bases). The CDR3 is 15 amino acids. Per the germline V gene, CDR1 is SGHAT and CDR2 is FQNNGV. Trimming cost V 6 bases and J 0 bases, with 9 bases left between them.

CDR3 sequence reads: CASSYFSGGDTQYF. The CDR3 DNA is TGTGCCAGCAGTTATTTTAGCGGGGGGGATACGCAGTATTTT. V gene TRBV6-5 combines with J gene TRBJ2-3; 10 bases are shared with TRBD2. Germline V lookup: CDR1 MNHEY, CDR2 SVGAGI. The CDR3 has 14 residues. The junction had 3 bases not matched to a gene; V was cut back by 3 bases and J by 6 bases.

The gene calls are TRBV5-4 and TRBJ2-7, with TRBD2 as a possible D gene (6 bases). The CDR3 runs 16 residues. The V end lost 0 bases, the J end lost 1 base, and 14 bases lay between the germline ends. In germline, CDR1 is SGHNT, CDR2 YYREEE (reference sequence). The CDR3 DNA reads as TGTGCCAGCAGCTTGGCCTGGACTATAAATTCCTACGAGCAGTACTTC. Translating it yields CASSLAWTINSYEQYF.

This chain uses TRBV2 with TRBJ1-4; 9 nucleotides match TRBD1. The CDR3 totals 13 residues. The germline gives CDR1 SNHLY, CDR2 FYNNEI. J lost 7 bases, V lost 10 bases, and 7 bases had no gene match. In DNA, the CDR3 is TGTGCCACCTCGGGACAGGGTGGTGAAAAACTGTTTTTT. Protein: CATSGQGGEKLFF.

The chain combines TRBV29-1 with TRBJ1-3; D remains ambiguous. This CDR3 comprises 13 residues. Trimming pared 6 bases from V and 2 bases from J, leaving 11 bases between. CDR1 and CDR2 from the germline V gene are SQVTM and ANQGSEA. The CDR3 DNA is TGCAGCGTGGCATTGGAGGCTGGAAACACCATATATTTT. Its translation is CSVALEAGNTIYF.

CDR3 sequence (DNA): TGTGCCAGCAGTGGCCCTTTTCCCCAGGGAAACATTCAGTACTTC. Translated: CASSGPFPQGNIQYF. The V call is TRBV2, the J call TRBJ2-4, with D tentatively TRBD1 (5 bases). This CDR3 has 15 amino acids. With 4 bases removed from V and 6 bases from J, the gap between germline ends came to 16 bases. Germline loops: CDR1 SNHLY, CDR2 FYNNEI.